This T cell receptor beta chain was obtained from a study of siplizumab effects on memory and regulatory T cells. General study findings and limits: Naive T cells seemed more diverse than memory cells and seemed major alloresponse contributors. Researchers could map only a minor fraction of alloreactive clones to unstimulated subsets. Confirmation was lacking for the suppressive function of proliferating Tregs derived from siplizumab cultures.

Produced via immunoSEQ multiplex PCR; TCRdb's table is partial and in-frame only. The table includes about 100,000 clones, approximately 91% detected once. The CDR3 runs 13 residues. The V and J ends lost 4 bases and 7 bases, in that order; junction bases with no gene match: 6. The V gene's germline CDR1 is SNHLY and CDR2 FYNNEI. Comment on this clone: Its target is unknown.

Sequencing was performed on CD4+ T cells sorted from blood. The receptor was derived from a human donor in good health. Some clones in this sample may be carry-over from other donors' samples. This sequence joins TRBV2 and TRBJ2-5, with TRBD2 matching over 7 bases. The CDR3 coding sequence is TGTGCCAGCAGTGTGCGGGAGAAAGGGACCCAGTACTTC. Residues: CASSVREKGTQYF.